The next 29 T cell receptor beta chains were all read from a single sample in a study of Ad26.COV2.S vaccination and SARS-CoV-2 variants. Produced via immunoSEQ multiplex PCR; TCRdb's table is partial and in-frame only. This sample has 350,000 to 500,000 clones, with 70% to 90% found just once. Treatment meaning: some 20 received Ad26.COV2.S at low or high dose, single or two shots; several received placebo; per-sample allocation not given. Day 63 after the first vaccine or placebo injection was the time point for sampling. The input for sequencing was peripheral blood, taken in a trial of Ad26.COV2.S vaccine versus placebo. These receptors were obtained from a person between 18 and 65 years old who received the Ad26.COV2.S COVID-19 vaccine or a placebo.

The chain links TRBV27 to TRBJ1-5; the D is unclear. Trimming cost V 8 bases and J 0 bases, with 14 bases left between them. Looked up from germline, CDR1 is MNHEY and CDR2 is SMNVEV (reference sequence). This CDR3 region has 15 residues. CDR3 DNA sequence: TGTGCCAGCGGGCCGAGTCTCTATAGCAATCAGCCCCAGCATTTT. Protein product: CASGPSLYSNQPQHF.

The V call is TRBV25-1, the J call TRBJ1-2; TRBD1 aligns across 8 bases. The CDR3 spans 14 residues. Germline-derived CDR1 and CDR2 are MGHDK and SYGVNS. V shed 6 bases, J shed 6 bases, and the junction held 9 bases outside the gene matches. The CDR3 is CASREGDRGDGYTF. The CDR3 nucleotides are TGTGCCAGCAGGGAAGGAGACAGGGGCGATGGCTACACCTTC.

This sequence joins TRBV29-1 and TRBJ1-1; 7 bases are shared with TRBD1. CDR1 and CDR2 (germline): SQVTM, ANQGSEA. V was pared by 7 bases and J by 0 bases, with 8 bases of the junction left unmatched. The CDR3 covers 14 residues. CDR3 coding DNA: TGCAGCGGAGAGACAGGGAGGTTGAACACTGAAGCTTTCTTT. As protein: CSGETGRLNTEAFF.

The V gene is TRBV4-3, the J gene TRBJ2-2, with D perhaps assigned TRBD1 or TRBD2 (6 bases each). Trimming pared 4 bases from V and 4 bases from J, leaving 13 bases between. The CDR3 contains 15 residues. Per germline, CDR1 LGHNA and CDR2 YSLEER. DNA for the CDR3: TGCGCCAGCAGCCTCGGAGGGGGACCCACCGGGGAGCTGTTTTTT. Translation gives CASSLGGGPTGELFF.

The rearrangement joins TRBV11-2 to TRBJ2-2; tentatively, D is TRBD2 (6 bases). V was clipped by 4 bases and J by 4 bases, with 16 bases between them. Germline CDR1 and CDR2: SGHAT and FQNNGV. The CDR3 covers 16 residues. The DNA for the CDR3 is TGTGCCAGCAGCTCCCTGCAGACTAGAAGCACCGGGGAGCTGTTTTTT. It codes for CASSSLQTRSTGELFF.

The chain couples TRBV19 to TRBJ2-1, with 8 bases identical to TRBD2. Germline V gene sequence: CDR1 LNHDA, CDR2 SQIVND (reference sequence). The CDR3 length is 14 residues. The ends lost 4 bases at V and 6 bases at J; junction bases unmatched: 5. CDR3 coding DNA: TGTGCCAGTAGTAGGGGCGGGGGGCTCAATGAGCAGTTCTTC. Protein: CASSRGGGLNEQFF.

The gene calls are TRBV7-6 and TRBJ2-5; a possible D gene is TRBD1 (5 bases). The CDR3 is 16 residues long. V was trimmed by 0 bases and J by 4 bases, leaving 15 bases between them. Germline CDR1 and CDR2: SGHVS and FNYEAQ. This CDR3 reads CASSLAIRQIVETQYF. The CDR3 nucleotides are TGTGCCAGCAGCTTAGCGATTAGACAGATAGTAGAGACCCAGTACTTC.

The chain links TRBV18 to TRBJ1-1; D may be TRBD1 (6 bases). Germline values: CDR1 KGHSH, CDR2 LQKENI. The CDR3 has 14 residues. V dropped 2 bases and J dropped 1 base, with 8 bases sitting between them. CDR3 in amino acids: CASSPGTPNTEAFF. CDR3 bases: TGTGCCAGCTCACCAGGGACACCGAACACTGAAGCTTTCTTT.

The chain links TRBV19 to TRBJ1-5; tentatively, D is TRBD1 (6 bases). Per germline, CDR1 LNHDA and CDR2 SQIVND (reference sequence). This CDR3 spans 12 amino acids. Trimming stripped 10 bases from V and 5 bases from J, with 12 bases between. This CDR3 is CATRGGDQPQHF. The CDR3 DNA reads as TGTGCCACTCGGGGGGGCGATCAGCCCCAGCATTTT. The full variable domain, with the rest looked up from reference TRBV19 and TRBJ1-5, is DGGITQSPKYLFRKEGQNVTLSCEQNLNHDAMYWYRQDPGQGLRLIYYSQIVNDFQKGDIAEGYSVSREKKESFPLTVTSAQKNPTAFYLCATRGGDQPQHFGDGTRLSIL.

The chain recombines TRBV6-2 or TRBV6-3 with TRBJ2-3, with TRBD1 matching over 10 bases. The CDR3 spans 14 residues. Per germline, CDR1 MNHEY and CDR2 SVGEGT. Trimming at V came to 2 bases and at J to 6 bases, leaving 2 bases not matched to a gene. CDR3 region: CASSYGTGADTQYF. CDR3 coding DNA: TGTGCCAGCAGTTACGGGACAGGGGCTGATACGCAGTATTTT.

This clone showed up just once. V is TRBV5-1 and J is TRBJ2-1; D may be TRBD1 or TRBD2 (5 bases each). V gave up 3 bases and J gave up 7 bases, with 17 bases separating them. The germline V gene has CDR1 SGHRS and CDR2 YFSETQ. The CDR3 loop spans 15 amino acids. This CDR3 reads CASSSGRAQENEQFF. In nucleotides, the CDR3 is TGCGCCAGCAGCTCGGGGCGGGCTCAGGAGAATGAGCAGTTCTTC.

This chain connects TRBV25-1 to TRBJ2-5; D unresolved. Trimming cost V 3 bases and J 7 bases, with 15 bases left between them. Germline CDR1 reads MGHDK; CDR2 reads SYGVNS. There are 14 residues in the CDR3. The CDR3 loop is CASSDPPAPWTQYF. The CDR3, as DNA: TGTGCCAGCAGTGACCCCCCCGCCCCTTGGACCCAGTACTTC.

The J gene is TRBJ2-5, the V gene TRBV11-2; the D gene is possibly TRBD2 (6 bases). The CDR3 totals 13 residues. Germline V lookup: CDR1 SGHAT, CDR2 FQNNGV. V shed 1 base and J shed 3 bases, with 6 bases lying between them. DNA for the CDR3: TGTGCCAGCAGCTTAGGGGGGGAAGAGACCCAGTACTTC. It encodes CASSLGGEETQYF.

The gene calls are TRBV28 and TRBJ1-2, with 8 nucleotides matching TRBD1. Trimming at V came to 3 bases and at J to 4 bases, leaving 7 bases not matched to a gene. CDR1 is MDHEN and CDR2 is SYDVKM in the germline V gene. The length of the CDR3 is 15 residues. The CDR3 coding sequence is TGTGCCAGCAGTTTGGGGGACAGGCCAGGCTATGGCTACACCTTC. Translating gives CASSLGDRPGYGYTF.

In its sample, this clone was seen a few times. The chain employs TRBV27 and TRBJ2-2, with 7 nucleotides matching TRBD1. The germline V gene has CDR1 MNHEY and CDR2 SMNVEV (reference sequence). Trimming cost V 5 bases and J 0 bases; bases outside gene matches: 9. The CDR3 sequence is 17 residues long. CDR3 sequence reads: CASSVAIGTANTGELFF. The CDR3 DNA follows: TGTGCCAGCAGTGTAGCGATCGGGACAGCGAACACCGGGGAGCTGTTTTTT.

The V call is TRBV20-1, the J call TRBJ1-3, with a tentative D call TRBD1 (5 bases). The V and J ends lost 3 bases and 4 bases respectively, with 16 bases between them. Germline-derived CDR1 and CDR2 are DFQATT and SNEGSKA (reference sequence). The CDR3 has 15 amino acids. The CDR3 DNA reads TGCAGTGCTAGTGGATCGGGGGGAGTCGGAAACACCATATATTTT. Amino acid sequence: CSASGSGGVGNTIYF.

This rearrangement joins TRBV4-1 to TRBJ1-1; D might be TRBD1 (6 bases). Germline loops: CDR1 MGHRA, CDR2 YSYEKL. V was trimmed by 2 bases and J by 4 bases, leaving 11 bases between them. The CDR3 spans 14 residues. The CDR3 DNA reads as TGCGCCAGCAGCCAACAGGGGAGGATCACTGAAGCTTTCTTT. Its translation is CASSQQGRITEAFF.

This clone was recorded many times. The chain recombines TRBV2 with TRBJ2-2; D is perhaps TRBD2 (5 bases). Germline CDR1 reads SNHLY; CDR2 reads FYNNEI. There are 12 residues in the CDR3. Trimming shortened V by 4 bases and J by 12 bases, and 12 bases separated the two germline ends. The CDR3 nucleotides read TGTGCCAGCAGTGTGAACCCGGGGAAGCTGTTTTTT. Translating it yields CASSVNPGKLFF. Based on the CDR3 plus reference TRBV2 and TRBJ2-2, the full variable domain is EPEVTQTPSHQVTQMGQEVILRCVPISNHLYFYWYRQILGQKVEFLVSFYNNEISEKSEIFDDQFSVERPDGSNFTLKIRSTKLEDSAMYFCASSVNPGKLFFGEGSRLTVL.

This clone was counted a single time. The CDR3 DNA sequence: TGTGCCAGCAGCCAAGATCCGACAGTGAAAAAACTGTTTTTT. It translates to CASSQDPTVKKLFF. The chain uses TRBV3-1 (or the pseudogene TRBV3-2) and TRBJ1-4; a weak D match, TRBD1 (5 bases). The germline V gene encodes CDR1 LGHDT and CDR2 YNNKEL (reference sequence). The CDR3 is made up of 14 amino acids. The germline V and J ends were trimmed by 0 bases and 9 bases, with 11 bases remaining between them.

The CDR3: CASSLGQGGNNEQFF. CDR3 DNA sequence: TGTGCCAGCAGCTTAGGTCAGGGAGGAAACAATGAGCAGTTCTTC. The chain recombines TRBV7-8 with TRBJ2-1; D might be TRBD2 (6 bases). CDR1 and CDR2 (germline): SGHVS, FQNEAQ. The CDR3 has 15 amino acids. V lost 1 base to trimming and J lost 5 bases, with 12 bases between them.

This clone was recorded only once. The chain recombines TRBV10-3 with TRBJ2-3; D unresolved. The CDR3 extends over 15 amino acids. From germline, CDR1 is ENHRY and CDR2 SYGVKD. Trimming pared 6 bases from V and 1 base from J, leaving 14 bases between. This CDR3 reads CAIRTPGPGTDTQYF. The CDR3 nucleotides are TGTGCCATCAGGACCCCGGGCCCGGGCACAGATACGCAGTATTTT.

The chain recombines TRBV6-2 or TRBV6-3 with TRBJ2-3, with 10 bases fitting TRBD2. J was trimmed by 0 bases and V by 2 bases; bases with no gene match: 8. Looked up from germline, CDR1 is MNHEY and CDR2 is SVGEGT. The CDR3 loop spans 18 amino acids. In DNA, the CDR3 is TGTGCCAGCAGTTACGTTTTAGCGGGGGGTCTCAGCACAGATACGCAGTATTTT. This codes for CASSYVLAGGLSTDTQYF.

The chain joins TRBV3-1 (or the pseudogene TRBV3-2) to TRBJ2-7, with 9 positions matching TRBD1. From germline, CDR1 is LGHDT and CDR2 YNNKEL (reference sequence). The V gene end was trimmed by 5 bases and the J gene end by 3 bases; junction bases not matched to a gene: 11. CDR3 length equals 16 residues. CDR3 coding DNA: TGTGCCAGCAGCGGAGATACAGGGGGCAAGGGCTACGAGCAGTACTTC. Its protein is CASSGDTGGKGYEQYF.

The chain carries TRBV19 and TRBJ1-1; D not resolved. CDR1 LNHDA and CDR2 SQIVND come from the germline V gene (reference sequence). This CDR3 region has 13 residues. V shed 5 bases and J shed 5 bases, with 12 bases lying between them. The DNA of the CDR3 is TGTGCCAGTAGTTCTCCCATGGGTACTGAAGCTTTCTTT. Amino acids: CASSSPMGTEAFF.

J is TRBJ2-1 and V is TRBV19; 7 nucleotides agree with TRBD2. V shed 6 bases and J 0 bases; nucleotides not matched to a gene: 8. The CDR3 runs 16 residues. Germline V lookup: CDR1 LNHDA, CDR2 SQIVND (reference sequence). The CDR3 DNA sequence: TGTGCCAGTAGCTTCGGGGGGAGGAGCTCCTACAATGAGCAGTTCTTC. It is translated as CASSFGGRSSYNEQFF.

This rearrangement joins TRBV19 to TRBJ2-7; no firm D call. The germline CDR1 and CDR2 sequences are LNHDA and SQIVND (reference sequence). V was clipped by 5 bases and J by 4 bases, with 12 bases between them. CDR3 size: 13 residues. CDR3 nucleotide sequence: TGTGCCAGTAGTCCCCAGGTGAATTACGAGCAGTACTTC. This gives the protein CASSPQVNYEQYF.

The chain carries TRBV9 and TRBJ2-7; 13 positions agree with TRBD2. V lost 3 bases to trimming and J lost 2 bases; unmatched junction nucleotides: 11. The CDR3 spans 18 residues. Per germline, CDR1 SGDLS and CDR2 YYNGEE. This CDR3 reads CASSGHSRTSGGPYEQYF. Written as DNA, the CDR3 is TGTGCCAGCAGCGGGCACTCAAGGACTAGCGGGGGCCCCTACGAGCAGTACTTC.

The gene calls are TRBV6-2 or TRBV6-3 and TRBJ2-1; D not certain. The CDR3 runs 15 residues. In germline, CDR1 is MNHEY, CDR2 SVGEGT. Trimming shortened V by 0 bases and J by 2 bases, and 8 bases separated the two germline ends. In DNA, the CDR3 is TGTGCCAGCAGTTACTCGAGCAAAGCCTACAATGAGCAGTTCTTC. Protein sequence: CASSYSSKAYNEQFF.

This chain joins TRBV6-6 and TRBJ2-1; weak D call: TRBD1 (5 bases). Germline CDR1 is MNHNY and CDR2 is SVGAGI (reference sequence). This CDR3 is 15 amino acids long. V was shortened by 7 bases and J by 0 bases, with 13 bases between the two germline ends. The CDR3 DNA reads as TGTGCCAGCATCGTCAGGGCCCTCTCCTACAATGAGCAGTTCTTC. Amino acid sequence: CASIVRALSYNEQFF.